This T cell receptor (beta chain) was captured by sequencing in a study of cytomegalovirus exposure and HLA in healthy donors. Broader study findings: Researchers counted roughly 160 TCR beta chains as cytomegalovirus-associated. There were three CMV-associated chains whose specificity for CMV antigens was confirmed in vitro.

Germline CDR1 and CDR2: SGHDT and YYEEEE. The V segment lost 7 bases and the J segment 7 bases; nucleotides outside the gene matches: 7. The CDR3 runs to 14 residues. Both 60 Vbeta primers and 13 Jbeta primers went into the PCR. Assay: immunoSEQ multiplex PCR; the TCRdb copy retains only in-frame clones and omits some. Of approximately 76,000 clones in the sample, over 60% were seen once. This clone has just one count. Antigen specificity is unknown. This clonotype originated in a woman between 40 and 50 years old in good health and CMV-seropositive. The source material was PBMCs. V usage is TRBV5-6 and J usage is TRBJ1-6, with 8 bases identical to TRBD1. The CDR3: CASSHRDRNSPLHF. The CDR3 DNA reads as TGTGCCAGCTCACACCGGGACAGGAATTCACCCCTCCACTTT.